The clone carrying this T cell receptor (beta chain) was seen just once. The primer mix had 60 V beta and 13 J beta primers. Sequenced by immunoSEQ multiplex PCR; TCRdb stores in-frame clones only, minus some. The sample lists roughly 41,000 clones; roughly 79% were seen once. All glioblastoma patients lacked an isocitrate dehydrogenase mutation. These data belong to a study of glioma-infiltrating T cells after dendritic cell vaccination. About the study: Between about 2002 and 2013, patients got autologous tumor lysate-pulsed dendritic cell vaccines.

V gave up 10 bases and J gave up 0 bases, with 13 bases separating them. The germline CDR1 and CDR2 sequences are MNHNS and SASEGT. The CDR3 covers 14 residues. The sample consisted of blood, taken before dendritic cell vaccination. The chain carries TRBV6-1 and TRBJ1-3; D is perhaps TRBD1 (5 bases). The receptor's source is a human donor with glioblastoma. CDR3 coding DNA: TGTGCCACCCAGGGCAGACTCTCTGGAAACACCATATATTTT. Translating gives CATQGRLSGNTIYF.